The 8 T cell receptor beta chains listed next were all sequenced from one sample in a study of blood T cell repertoires in COVID-19. The assay was immunoSEQ multiplex PCR, and TCRdb's table has in-frame clones only and misses some. The sample lists hundreds of thousands of clones, 90% occurring once. Sequenced input: PBMCs or T cells enriched from blood (not recorded which). These receptors were obtained from a woman younger than 35 with acute COVID-19.

The V call is TRBV28, the J call TRBJ1-1; D is unresolved. CDR1 is MDHEN and CDR2 is SYDVKM in the germline V gene. V gave up 4 bases and J gave up 11 bases, with 8 bases separating them. This CDR3 comprises 10 residues. Written as DNA, the CDR3 is TGTGCCAGCAGTTCGGGAGATGCTTTCTTT. It codes for CASSSGDAFF.

The V and J genes are TRBV3-1 (or the pseudogene TRBV3-2) and TRBJ1-4; D is unresolved. This CDR3 is 16 amino acids long. Germline V gene lookup returns CDR1 LGHDT and CDR2 YNNKEL (reference sequence). V lost 4 bases, J lost 2 bases, and 14 bases lay in between. The CDR3 here is CASSPPFRSTNEKLFF. In DNA form, the CDR3 reads TGTGCCAGCAGCCCCCCCTTTAGGAGCACTAATGAAAAACTGTTTTTT.

The genes are TRBV7-2 and TRBJ2-2; D may be TRBD2 (5 bases). This CDR3 contains 14 residues. Trimming cost V 2 bases and J 7 bases, with 11 bases left between them. In germline, CDR1 is SGHTA, CDR2 FQGNSA. The CDR3 coding sequence is TGTGCCAGCAGCTTAAGACACGGGAACGGGGAGCTGTTTTTT. As protein: CASSLRHGNGELFF. Variable domain in full (rest from reference TRBV7-2 and TRBJ2-2): GAGVSQSPSNKVTEKGKDVELRCDPISGHTALYWYRQSLGQGLEFLIYFQGNSAPDKSGLPSDRFSAERTGGSVSTLTIQRTQQEDSAVYLCASSLRHGNGELFFGEGSRLTVL.

CDR3 sequence reads: CASSHYRENTEAFF. CDR3 coding DNA: TGTGCCAGCAGCCACTACAGGGAGAACACTGAAGCTTTCTTT. The rearrangement joins TRBV2 to TRBJ1-1, with D tentatively TRBD1 (6 bases). Trimming shortened V by 6 bases and J by 1 base, and 12 bases separated the two germline ends. Germline-derived CDR1 and CDR2 are SNHLY and FYNNEI. The CDR3 is 14 amino acids.

This clone has just one count. This chain's CDR3 is CATFGQSYNSPLHF. The CDR3 DNA follows: TGTGCCACTTTCGGACAGTCCTATAATTCACCCCTCCACTTT. The gene calls are TRBV2 and TRBJ1-6; TRBD1 might be the D (6 bases). Looked up from germline, CDR1 is SNHLY and CDR2 is FYNNEI. The length of the CDR3 is 14 residues. V was shortened by 10 bases and J by 1 base, with 11 bases between the two germline ends. Looking up the rest from reference TRBV2 and TRBJ1-6 gives the full variable domain: EPEVTQTPSHQVTQMGQEVILRCVPISNHLYFYWYRQILGQKVEFLVSFYNNEISEKSEIFDDQFSVERPDGSNFTLKIRSTKLEDSAMYFCATFGQSYNSPLHFGNGTRLTVT.

This clone was detected only once. This rearrangement joins TRBV18 to TRBJ1-3; 9 bases are shared with TRBD1. This CDR3 is 15 amino acids long. V shed 4 bases, J shed 4 bases, and the junction held 5 bases outside the gene matches. Germline values: CDR1 KGHSH, CDR2 LQKENI. CDR3 residues: CASSLRTGEGNTIYF. CDR3 DNA sequence: TGTGCCAGCTCACTAAGGACAGGGGAAGGAAACACCATATATTTT.

The chain is built from TRBV30 and TRBJ1-2; D is ambiguous. The CDR3 is made up of 15 amino acids. Trimming stripped 0 bases from V and 5 bases from J, with 16 bases between. The germline CDR1 and CDR2 sequences are GTSNPN and SVGIG (reference sequence). The CDR3 region is CAWSVARRFLYGYTF. The CDR3 coding sequence is TGTGCCTGGAGTGTGGCCAGGAGGTTTTTATATGGCTACACCTTC.

As regards this clone: This CDR3 is also generated by other DNA sequences in the sample. The J gene is TRBJ1-1, the V gene TRBV7-2; possibly TRBD1 for D (5 bases). Per the germline V gene, CDR1 is SGHTA and CDR2 is FQGNSA. The CDR3 runs 13 residues. The V end lost 5 bases, the J end lost 1 base, and 8 bases lay between the germline ends. The CDR3 DNA follows: TGTGCCAGCAGCCTCGGACAGAACACTGAAGCTTTCTTT. Residues: CASSLGQNTEAFF.